The present entry profiles one T cell receptor (beta chain) with its context. Study processing details: Quantification of nucleated cells was approximated via reference gene primer amplification. Produced via immunoSEQ multiplex PCR; TCRdb's table is partial and in-frame only. V and J calls and clone size follow that table, whereas D and trimming were derived from the DNA. The table has 200,000 to 250,000 clones, 80% to 85% seen once. The data were taken from a study of blood T cell repertoires in COVID-19. Looking at the study overall: The cDNA or gDNA used as material had been derived from T cells, B-cell-depleted T cells, or PBMCs.

The sequence derives from a woman in her 40s who had recovered from COVID-19. Sequencing input: PBMCs or T cells enriched from blood (not recorded which).

CDR3 coding DNA: TGCGCCAGCAGCTTCAACAGGGGGGGCACAGATACGCAGTATTTT. Translated, it gives CASSFNRGGTDTQYF. V gene TRBV5-1 combines with J gene TRBJ2-3, with 8 nucleotides matching TRBD1. The V gene's germline CDR1 is SGHRS and CDR2 YFSETQ. The V gene end was trimmed by 2 bases and the J gene end by 1 base; junction bases not matched to a gene: 3. This CDR3 is 15 amino acids long.